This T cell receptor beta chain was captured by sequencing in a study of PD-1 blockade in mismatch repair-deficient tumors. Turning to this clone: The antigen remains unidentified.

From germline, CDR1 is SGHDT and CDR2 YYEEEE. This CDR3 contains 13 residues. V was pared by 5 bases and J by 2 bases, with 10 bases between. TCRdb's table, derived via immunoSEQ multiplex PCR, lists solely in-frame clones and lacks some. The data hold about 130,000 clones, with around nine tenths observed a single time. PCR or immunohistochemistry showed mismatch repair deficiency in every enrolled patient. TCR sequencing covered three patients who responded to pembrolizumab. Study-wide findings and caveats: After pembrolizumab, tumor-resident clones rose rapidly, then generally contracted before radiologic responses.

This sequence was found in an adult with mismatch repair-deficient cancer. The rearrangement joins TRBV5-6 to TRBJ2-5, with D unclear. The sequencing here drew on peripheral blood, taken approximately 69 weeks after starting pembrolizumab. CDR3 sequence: CASSSGLQETQYF. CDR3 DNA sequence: TGTGCCAGCAGTTCCGGGTTACAAGAGACCCAGTACTTC.